This paragraph reports one T cell receptor beta chain. Its antigen is not known. Sorted subsets were amplified in replicate PCRs using approximately 200 ng DNA, about 30,000 T cell genomes. Libraries were prepared by immunoSEQ multiplex PCR; TCRdb keeps only in-frame clonotypes and omits some of them. The sample yields some 1.4 million clones, roughly 95% seen once. Only Caucasian adults living in Nashville, Tennessee served as donors. This sample is part of a study of shared clonotypes between healthy human individuals. Study observations and caveats: The study's rarefaction showed incomplete sorted-subset sequencing despite large depth.

The sequenced material came from naive CD4+ T cells sorted from blood. Regarding subset: CD45RA+ positively selected. The sequence derives from a man between 25 and 39 years old in good health.

CDR3 amino acids: CASSIVFSGANVLTF. CDR3 sequence (DNA): TGTGCCAGTAGTATAGTGTTCTCTGGGGCCAACGTCCTGACTTTC. The chain combines TRBV19 with TRBJ2-6, with D uncertain. V was clipped by 1 base and J by 0 bases, with 4 bases between them. Germline V gene data show CDR1 as LNHDA and CDR2 as SQIVND (reference sequence). The CDR3 loop spans 15 amino acids.